This section outlines one T cell receptor (beta chain) sequence together with its context. Antigen specificity is unknown. The data derive from a study of shared clonotypes between healthy human individuals. Per the original data handling: ImmunoSEQ output held junction-only sequences without quality scores, so filtering differed. Here immunoSEQ multiplex PCR was the method, and the copy in TCRdb shows in-frame clones only, minus some. The V and J calls and clone size are taken from that table; D and trimming were inferred from the DNA. The sample comprises a few million clones, 85% to 95% of which are singletons, and approximately 0.4% rests with the top ten. Regarding the study as a whole: The sharing of roughly 5% of naive CD4 clonotypes was seen across a few donors. Researchers found naive subsets generally carried larger estimated richness than memory subsets.

Germline CDR1 is LGHNA and CDR2 is YSLEER. Deletions cut 0 bases from V and 2 bases from J, with 18 bases between. The CDR3 has 18 residues. The receptor comes from a man aged 18 to 35 in good health. Some clones in this sample may be carry-over from other donors' samples. The sample comprised naive CD4+ T cells from PBMCs. Subset indicated: CD45RA+ positively selected. The V gene is TRBV4-3, the J gene TRBJ2-3, with D possibly being TRBD1 (5 bases). CDR3: CASSQDLVVGVTTDTQYF. The CDR3 DNA follows: TGCGCCAGCAGCCAAGATTTAGTGGTAGGGGTGACCACAGATACGCAGTATTTT.